Detailed here is one TCR beta chain. This table comes from immunoSEQ multiplex PCR, and its TCRdb copy is limited to in-frame clones, with some not included. Here the sample spans about 120,000 clones, 93% being singletons. These data originate in a study of T cell changes during pregnancy in multiple sclerosis. The CDR3 has 15 residues. V lost 3 bases to trimming and J lost 6 bases; unmatched junction nucleotides: 3. The germline V gene encodes CDR1 ENHRY and CDR2 SYGVKD. The TCR originated in a female donor with multiple sclerosis, enrolled in a pregnancy study. The starting material was peripheral blood, obtained before pregnancy. This sequence joins TRBV10-3 and TRBJ2-2, with 11 bases aligning to TRBD1. CDR3 nucleotide sequence: TGTGCCATCAGTGACCGGGGACAGGGGGCCGGGGAGCTGTTTTTT. Protein product: CAISDRGQGAGELFF.